This entry lists 30 T cell receptor beta chains sequenced from one sample in a study of T cells in Graves' hyperthyroidism and ophthalmopathy (dated by TCRdb to between 2017 and 2020). The receptor library was made with multiplex PCR. The listed sequencing device is Illumina HiSeq 2000. Amplification of TCR beta CDR3 regions was carried out from RNA transcripts. The first round of RT-PCR for the TCR CDR3 was performed with the HTBI primer set and the Qiagen OneStep RT-PCR kit. Using fastp trimming at Q25 and MiXCR clonotype assembly, TCRdb reanalyzed the public sequencing data and kept in-frame beta chains. A single entry per CDR3 protein holds the most common genes and DNA from its merged rows. This sample is represented by 500,000 to 650,000 distinct CDR3 sequences; roughly 15% of them were singletons. The ten largest make up around 13% of the sample. Sample: blood. The receptors shown here come from a woman in her 50s with Graves' ophthalmopathy.

The sample holds many counts of this clonotype. This rearrangement joins TRBV6-2 or TRBV6-3 to TRBJ2-3; D is unclear. Trimming stripped 6 bases from V and 0 bases from J, with 7 bases between. The CDR3 consists of 13 residues. Germline-derived CDR1 and CDR2 are MNHEY and SVGEGT. CDR3 sequence: CASRDRSTDTQYF. Written as DNA, the CDR3 is TGTGCCAGCAGAGATCGGAGCACAGATACGCAGTATTTT.

On this clonotype: This could be a read error, since a much larger clone is one nucleotide away. The V and J genes are TRBV12-3 or TRBV12-4 and TRBJ1-2; 7 nucleotides line up with TRBD1. V gave up 5 bases and J gave up 4 bases; unmatched junction bases: 13. This CDR3 is 16 amino acids long. In DNA, the CDR3 is TGTGCCAGCAGTCCCTATCGGGACAGCAAACTCTATGGCTACACCTTC. Translated: CASSPYRDSKLYGYTF.

This clonotype was seen many times. V gene TRBV28 combines with J gene TRBJ2-1; 8 nucleotides match TRBD1. Germline V CDR1 and CDR2: MDHEN, SYDVKM. With V trimmed by 6 bases and J by 0 bases, 4 bases remained unmatched. This CDR3 is 15 amino acids long. CDR3 nucleotides: TGTGCCAGCAGACGGGACAGGTCCTCCTACAATGAGCAGTTCTTC. Translation gives CASRRDRSSYNEQFF.

This clonotype occurred a few times. The V and J genes are TRBV7-2 and TRBJ2-3; D is ambiguous. V was cut by 1 base and J by 6 bases, with 8 bases left in between. This CDR3 spans 13 amino acids. The germline V gene encodes CDR1 SGHTA and CDR2 FQGNSA. CDR3 coding DNA: TGTGCCAGCAGCTTAGAGGGCCGGGATACGCAGTATTTT. Protein sequence: CASSLEGRDTQYF.

The chain employs TRBV6-5 and TRBJ1-1; D is possibly TRBD1 (5 bases). The length of the CDR3 is 15 residues. V was trimmed by 0 bases and J by 2 bases, leaving 10 bases between them. Germline V gene sequence: CDR1 MNHEY, CDR2 SVGAGI. The DNA of the CDR3 is TGTGCCAGCAGTTACTCACGGGGGTTCAACACTGAAGCTTTCTTT. Translating gives CASSYSRGFNTEAFF.

Ten or more counts support this clonotype. The gene calls are TRBV3-1 and TRBJ1-6, with no clear D. The V gene's germline CDR1 is LGHDT and CDR2 YNNKEL (reference sequence). V gave up 2 bases and J gave up 0 bases, with 5 bases separating them. This CDR3 has 15 amino acids. The CDR3 reads CASSQRGSYNSPLHF. The CDR3 DNA reads TGTGCCAGCAGCCAACGGGGCTCCTATAATTCACCCCTCCACTTT. Using reference TRBV3-1 and TRBJ1-6 for the parts outside the CDR3, the full variable domain is DTAVSQTPKYLVTQMGNDKSIKCEQNLGHDTMYWYKQDSKKFLKIMFSYNNKELIINETVPNRFSPKSPDKAHLNLHINSLELGDSAVYFCASSQRGSYNSPLHFGNGTRLTVT.

This clonotype was counted many times. The chain links TRBV20-1 to TRBJ1-5; the D is unclear. V dropped 3 bases and J dropped 4 bases, with 7 bases sitting between them. The CDR3 extends over 12 amino acids. Germline assignment: CDR1 DFQATT and CDR2 SNEGSKA (reference sequence). The CDR3 coding sequence is TGCAGTGCTAGCGGCAGTAATCAGCCCCAGCATTTT. This sequence encodes CSASGSNQPQHF.

This clonotype was seen at least ten times. This chain connects TRBV30 to TRBJ2-2, with 12 bases aligning to TRBD2. Germline V gives CDR1 GTSNPN, CDR2 SVGIG (reference sequence). The ends lost 3 bases at V and 7 bases at J; junction bases unmatched: 3. The CDR3 sequence is 14 residues long. In DNA, the CDR3 is TGTGCCTGGAGCGCTAGCGGGAGGGGCGGGGAGCTGTTTTTT. Protein: CAWSASGRGGELFF.

In this sample, this clonotype turned up many times. The chain recombines TRBV20-1 with TRBJ2-1; 9 bases agree with TRBD2. The CDR3 totals 11 residues. J lost 12 bases, V lost 6 bases, and 6 bases had no gene match. Germline values: CDR1 DFQATT, CDR2 SNEGSKA (reference sequence). CDR3 residues: CSALSGSGQFF. CDR3 sequence (DNA): TGCAGTGCCCTTAGCGGGAGTGGGCAGTTCTTC.

The sample holds many counts of this clonotype. The chain employs TRBV3-1 and TRBJ2-1, with 12 bases that match TRBD2. The CDR3 totals 14 residues. CDR1 is LGHDT, CDR2 YNNKEL, per germline (reference sequence). V shed 2 bases, J shed 15 bases, and the junction held 8 bases outside the gene matches. DNA for the CDR3: TGTGCCAGCAGCCAACTACCAGGACTAGCGGGGTGGTTCTTC. This codes for CASSQLPGLAGWFF.

This clonotype has at least ten counts. The chain joins TRBV11-2 to TRBJ2-3, with TRBD2 identical over 12 bases. V gave up 1 base and J gave up 7 bases; unmatched junction bases: 6. The CDR3 length is 16 residues. Germline assignment: CDR1 SGHAT and CDR2 FQNNGV. The CDR3 nucleotides are TGTGCCAGCAGCTTAGTCCCAGGGACTAGCGGGTATACGCAGTATTTT. This sequence encodes CASSLVPGTSGYTQYF.

This clonotype came up a few times. The V gene is TRBV15, the J gene TRBJ2-2, with D possibly being TRBD1 (6 bases). Trimming removed 3 bases at V and 1 base at J, with 12 bases between. The CDR3 has 16 amino acids. Germline V gene data show CDR1 as LNHNV and CDR2 as YYDKDF (reference sequence). The CDR3: CATSSPRTVNTGELFF. CDR3 DNA sequence: TGTGCCACCAGCAGCCCCCGGACAGTGAACACCGGGGAGCTGTTTTTT.

This clonotype was counted at least ten times. The J gene is TRBJ1-1, the V gene TRBV2; no clear D. Germline CDR1 is SNHLY and CDR2 is FYNNEI. Trimming left V 8 bases short and J 11 bases short, with 18 bases between. This CDR3 comprises 12 residues. The CDR3 bases are TGTGCCAGCCATGATCCAGCAAGAGGTGCTTTCTTT. Amino acids: CASHDPARGAFF.

Ten or more counts support this clonotype. V usage is TRBV28 and J usage is TRBJ2-5; TRBD1 matches at 9 bases. V lost 5 bases and J lost 2; bases outside the gene matches: 6. Germline V gene data show CDR1 as MDHEN and CDR2 as SYDVKM. This CDR3 is built from 15 residues. CDR3 region: CASSASGTGQETQYF. The CDR3 region has the DNA TGTGCCAGCAGTGCCTCCGGGACAGGGCAAGAGACCCAGTACTTC.

A word on this clonotype: A much bigger clone sits one base away, suggesting this may be a read error. The chain couples TRBV29-1 to TRBJ1-1; D possibly corresponds to TRBD1 (6 bases). The germline V gene encodes CDR1 SQVTM and CDR2 ANQGSEA. The CDR3 is 14 residues long. Between the trimmed V and J ends, which lost 3 bases and 3 bases, there was a span of 14 bases. CDR3 protein: CSVDRAGVDTEAFF. In DNA, the CDR3 is TGCAGCGTTGATAGGGCAGGGGTGGACACTGAAGCTTTCTTT.

This clonotype was picked up many times. The V and J genes are TRBV7-9 and TRBJ2-6; 10 bases fit TRBD1. The germline CDR1 and CDR2 sequences are SEHNR and FQNEAQ (reference sequence). The junction had 5 bases not matched to a gene; V was cut back by 5 bases and J by 1 base. This CDR3 has 17 amino acids. For the CDR3, the DNA is TGTGCCAGCAGCCCCGGGACAGGGGAATCTGGGGCCAACGTCCTGACTTTC. Residues: CASSPGTGESGANVLTF.

Worth noting for this clonotype: An end of the junction differs from the germline gene, which may be a read error. The chain combines TRBV20-1 with TRBJ1-5; D not certain. Germline V gives CDR1 DFQATT, CDR2 SNEGSKA (reference sequence). The CDR3 contains 10 residues. For the CDR3, the DNA is TGCAGTGCCATCCATCAACCCCAGCATTTT. Protein product: CSAIHQPQHF.

This clonotype occurred many times. This chain links TRBV20-1 with TRBJ2-3; perhaps D is TRBD1 or TRBD2 (6 bases each). The CDR3 sequence is 15 residues long. Germline CDR1 DFQATT, CDR2 SNEGSKA (reference sequence). V was pared by 6 bases and J by 4 bases, with 20 bases between. The CDR3 is CSAKGGLGLADTQYF. In DNA, the CDR3 is TGCAGTGCAAAAGGGGGGCTGGGGCTCGCAGATACGCAGTATTTT.

This chain uses TRBV7-2 with TRBJ1-4; D gene unclear. The germline V gene encodes CDR1 SGHTA and CDR2 FQGNSA. The V and J ends lost 5 bases and 5 bases respectively, with 15 bases between them. CDR3 length: 15 amino acids. In nucleotides, the CDR3 is TGTGCCAGCAGCGTCCGACGGACGGGGAATGAAAAACTGTTTTTT. Translated, it gives CASSVRRTGNEKLFF. Drawing the rest from reference TRBV7-2 and TRBJ1-4, the complete variable domain is GAGVSQSPSNKVTEKGKDVELRCDPISGHTALYWYRQSLGQGLEFLIYFQGNSAPDKSGLPSDRFSAERTGGSVSTLTIQRTQQEDSAVYLCASSVRRTGNEKLFFGSGTQLSVL.

The chain carries TRBV6-2 or TRBV6-3 and TRBJ2-3; D possibly uses TRBD1 or TRBD2 (5 bases each). Germline V lookup: CDR1 MNHEY, CDR2 SVGEGT. Trimming removed 5 bases from V and 0 bases from J, with 24 bases in between. The CDR3 spans 19 residues. CDR3 in amino acids: CASSGDSLAGSFSTDTQYF. Written as DNA, the CDR3 is TGTGCCAGCAGTGGAGACAGTTTGGCGGGTTCTTTTAGCACAGATACGCAGTATTTT.

The J gene is TRBJ1-1, the V gene TRBV6-1; D not certain. CDR3 length equals 11 residues. V was shortened by 5 bases and J by 7 bases, with 8 bases between the two germline ends. The V gene's germline CDR1 is MNHNS and CDR2 SASEGT. CDR3 in DNA: TGTGCCAGCAGTCCGTCGATTGAAGCTTTCTTT. Amino acids: CASSPSIEAFF.

This clonotype was picked up many times. The genes are TRBV20-1 and TRBJ1-1; D remains ambiguous. The germline V gene has CDR1 DFQATT and CDR2 SNEGSKA (reference sequence). The V and J ends lost 4 bases and 1 base respectively, with 10 bases between them. The CDR3 spans 13 residues. This CDR3 reads CSATGPANTEAFF. For the CDR3, the DNA is TGCAGTGCTACGGGCCCTGCGAACACTGAAGCTTTCTTT.

This clonotype was seen many times. This chain connects TRBV5-1 to TRBJ2-3, with D possibly TRBD2 on 6 matching bases. V lost 6 bases, J lost 4 bases, and 12 bases lay in between. Germline loops: CDR1 SGHRS, CDR2 YFSETQ. CDR3 length: 13 amino acids. CDR3 sequence reads: CASKLEGSDTQYF. The CDR3 nucleotides read TGCGCCAGCAAGTTGGAGGGATCAGATACGCAGTATTTT.

In its sample, this clonotype was seen many times. The CDR3: CASSQRQGYQPQHF. In DNA form, the CDR3 reads TGTGCCAGCAGCCAGAGACAGGGTTATCAGCCCCAGCATTTT. The gene calls are TRBV6-1 and TRBJ1-5; the match to TRBD1 covers 7 bases. The CDR3 spans 14 residues. Trimming at V came to 6 bases and at J to 5 bases, leaving 7 bases not matched to a gene. Germline CDR1 reads MNHNS; CDR2 reads SASEGT.

This clonotype occurred many times. The rearrangement joins TRBV5-6 to TRBJ1-1; TRBD1 matches 7 bases. Trimming cost V 4 bases and J 1 base; bases outside gene matches: 7. The germline CDR1 and CDR2 sequences are SGHDT and YYEEEE. The CDR3 runs to 15 residues. In nucleotides, the CDR3 is TGTGCCAGCAGCACGACCGGACAGGCGAACACTGAAGCTTTCTTT. It specifies CASSTTGQANTEAFF.

The V gene is TRBV20-1, the J gene TRBJ1-6; TRBD1 might be the D (5 bases). The V and J ends lost 6 bases and 7 bases respectively, with 13 bases between them. This CDR3 has 13 residues. The germline V gene has CDR1 DFQATT and CDR2 SNEGSKA (reference sequence). CDR3 DNA sequence: TGCAGTGCCAAACAGGAGGGGAATTCACCCCTCCACTTT. It codes for CSAKQEGNSPLHF.

This clonotype was seen more than once but under ten times. The CDR3 region has the DNA TGTGCCAGCAGCCCTCTCTCGAGACATGCGAACACCGGGGAGCTGTTTTTT. Translation gives CASSPLSRHANTGELFF. J is TRBJ2-2 and V is TRBV7-9, with D unresolved. Per germline, CDR1 SEHNR and CDR2 FQNEAQ (reference sequence). The ends were cut back, 5 bases at V and 0 bases at J, with 16 bases in the middle. CDR3 length: 17 residues.

In this sample, this clonotype turned up many times. This chain connects TRBV20-1 to TRBJ2-1; TRBD2 aligns across 8 bases. Trimming cost V 3 bases and J 8 bases; bases outside gene matches: 9. The CDR3 loop spans 14 amino acids. CDR1 DFQATT and CDR2 SNEGSKA come from the germline V gene (reference sequence). CDR3 coding DNA: TGCAGTGCTAGCTTAGCGGGGTCTGGGGATGAGCAGTTCTTC. Translated: CSASLAGSGDEQFF.

V is TRBV13 and J is TRBJ2-1; TRBD1 might be the D (6 bases). Trimming left V 5 bases short and J 4 bases short, with 15 bases between. Germline CDR1 is PRHDT and CDR2 is FYEKMQ (reference sequence). The CDR3 is made up of 15 amino acids. This CDR3 reads CASSGGGRGYNEQFF. CDR3 coding DNA: TGTGCCAGCAGCGGTGGGGGCCGAGGGTACAATGAGCAGTTCTTC.

This clonotype occurred a few times. The CDR3 loop is CASSSRGGSNTGELFF. The CDR3 nucleotides are TGTGCCAGCAGCTCCCGGGGAGGGTCGAACACCGGGGAGCTGTTTTTT. The chain employs TRBV4-2 and TRBJ2-2; 7 bases fit TRBD2. Trimming cost V 5 bases and J 0 bases; bases outside gene matches: 6. The CDR3 sequence is 16 residues long. Looked up from germline, CDR1 is LGHNA and CDR2 is YNFKEQ.